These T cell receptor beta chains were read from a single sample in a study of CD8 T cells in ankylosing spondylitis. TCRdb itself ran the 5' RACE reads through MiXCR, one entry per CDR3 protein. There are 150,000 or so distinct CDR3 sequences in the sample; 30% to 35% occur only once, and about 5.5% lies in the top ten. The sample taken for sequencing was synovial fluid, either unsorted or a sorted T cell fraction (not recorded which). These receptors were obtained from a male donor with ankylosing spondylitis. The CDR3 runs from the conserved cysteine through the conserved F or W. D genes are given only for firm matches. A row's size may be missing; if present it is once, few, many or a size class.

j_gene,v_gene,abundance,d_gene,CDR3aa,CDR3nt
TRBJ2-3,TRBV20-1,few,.,CSARDPRELTDTQYF,TGCAGTGCTAGAGATCCCAGGGAGTTGACAGATACGCAGTATTTT
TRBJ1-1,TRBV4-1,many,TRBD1,CASSQDFGTGGSMNTEAFF,TGCGCCAGCAGCCAAGATTTCGGTACAGGGGGAAGTATGAACACTGAAGCTTTCTTT
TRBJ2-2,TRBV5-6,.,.,CASSYDRSYTGELFF,TGTGCCAGCAGCTACGACAGGAGCTACACCGGGGAGCTGTTTTTT
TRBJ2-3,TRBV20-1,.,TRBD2,CSASGPLAARDTQYF,TGCAGTGCTAGTGGCCCCCTAGCGGCGAGGGATACGCAGTATTTT
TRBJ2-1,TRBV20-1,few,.,CSEKASRIYNEQFF,TGCAGTGAGAAAGCAAGCAGAATCTACAATGAGCAGTTCTTC
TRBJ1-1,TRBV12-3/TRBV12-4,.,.,CASSFRKNRYTEAFF,TGTGCCAGCAGCTTTCGGAAAAACAGATACACTGAAGCTTTCTTT
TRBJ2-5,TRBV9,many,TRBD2,CASSVSGGRETQYF,TGTGCCAGCAGCGTTTCGGGGGGTAGGGAGACCCAGTACTTC
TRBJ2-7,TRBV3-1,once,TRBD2,CASSPSSGGLVEQYF,TGTGCCAGCAGCCCGTCTAGCGGGGGTCTTGTCGAGCAGTACTTC
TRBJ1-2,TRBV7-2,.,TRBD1,CAGTGDLTSNYGYTF,TGTGCCGGCACAGGGGACCTAACCTCTAACTATGGCTACACCTTC
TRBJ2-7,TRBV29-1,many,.,CSVGQLEGEQYF,TGCAGCGTTGGTCAGCTCGAAGGCGAGCAGTACTTC
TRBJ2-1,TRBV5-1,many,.,CASSFSAYNEQFF,TGCGCCAGCAGCTTCTCTGCGTACAATGAGCAGTTCTTC
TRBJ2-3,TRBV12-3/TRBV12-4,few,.,CASSQYSTDTQYF,TGTGCCAGCAGTCAGTACAGCACAGATACGCAGTATTTT
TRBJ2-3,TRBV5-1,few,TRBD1,CASSGTGAGDTQYF,TGCGCCAGCTCCGGGACAGGGGCTGGAGATACGCAGTATTTT
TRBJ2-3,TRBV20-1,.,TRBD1,CSAPNLRTGPRRDTQYF,TGCAGTGCTCCAAACCTCAGGACAGGCCCCAGAAGGGATACGCAGTATTTT
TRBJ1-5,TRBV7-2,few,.,CASSLDGRPPQHF,TGTGCCAGCAGCTTGGACGGGAGGCCGCCCCAGCATTTT
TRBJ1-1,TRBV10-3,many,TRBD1,CAISPGGGTEAFF,TGTGCCATCAGTCCAGGGGGAGGGACTGAAGCTTTCTTT